This T cell receptor (beta chain) was obtained from a study of Ad26.COV2.S vaccination and SARS-CoV-2 variants. Findings of the study overall: Recipients of either vaccine or placebo displayed similar breadth of non-spike TCRs.

Treatment given: about 20 received Ad26.COV2.S at low or high dose, single or two shots; roughly five received placebo; per-sample allocation not given. All samples were drawn on day 63, counting from the first vaccine or placebo injection. Looked up from germline, CDR1 is SEHNR and CDR2 is FQNEAQ (reference sequence). The CDR3 has 12 residues. Losses at the gene ends were 9 bases for V and 7 bases for J; bases not matched to a gene: 4. Clones were read by immunoSEQ multiplex PCR, and TCRdb kept only the in-frame ones, dropping some. The sample lists hundreds of thousands of clones, around nine tenths occurring once. Remarks on this clone: Antigen specificity is unknown.

This receptor was identified in a person aged 18-65 years who received the Ad26.COV2.S COVID-19 vaccine or a placebo. This chain links TRBV7-9 with TRBJ2-2; 8 bases are shared with TRBD1. Here the sequenced sample was peripheral blood, taken in a trial of Ad26.COV2.S vaccine versus placebo. CDR3 DNA: TGTGCCAGTCGACAGGGGATCGGGGAGCTGTTTTTT. It yields the protein CASRQGIGELFF.